This is a list of T cell receptor beta chains from one sample in a study of blood T cell dynamics during melanoma immunotherapy. The repertoire was sequenced with immunoSEQ multiplex PCR; TCRdb's copy has only in-frame clones and lacks some. The sample holds under 9,500 clones, about 83% seen once. Sample: blood, taken from a patient treated with checkpoint blockade. The receptors were sampled from a human donor with melanoma. Each CDR3 is given with its conserved first and last residue. Fields, in order: V gene, J gene, D gene, clone size, CDR3 DNA, CDR3 protein. D genes are given only for firm matches. Clone size, where shown, is once, few, many, or a class for clones that have expanded.

TRBV5-6	TRBJ1-2	.	.	TGTGCCAGCAGCTTGGTCAGAGAGTCGGATATTAACTATGGCTACACCTTC	CASSLVRESDINYGYTF
TRBV18	TRBJ1-5	.	.	TGTGCCAGCTCACCGCCGGGACAAGTAAATCAGCCCCAGCATTTT	CASSPPGQVNQPQHF
TRBV19	TRBJ1-2	.	.	TGTGCCAGTAGTATAATGGGCCGGGGGAATGGCTACACCTTC	CASSIMGRGNGYTF
TRBV7-6	TRBJ2-5	TRBD2	.	TGTGCCAGCAGCTTACCATCCGGGACTAGCGGGGGGCCCGTACGGCAAGAGACCCAGTACTTC	CASSLPSGTSGGPVRQETQYF
TRBV7-9	TRBJ1-1	.	.	TGTGCCAGCAGCTCGTACTTGAACACTGAAGCTTTCTTT	CASSSYLNTEAFF
TRBV15	TRBJ1-4	.	.	TGTGCCACCAGCAGGACAGCCCTTTCCGCAAATGAAAAACTGTTTTTT	CATSRTALSANEKLFF
TRBV30	TRBJ2-7	TRBD1	.	TGTGCCTGGAGTCTCCCGACAGGGTACGAGCAGTACTTC	CAWSLPTGYEQYF
TRBV19	TRBJ1-2	.	.	TGTGCCAGTGGGTTCAGGCGTCTAACAGAGATGGTGGGCTACACCTTC	CASGFRRLTEMVGYTF
TRBV27	TRBJ2-6	TRBD1	.	TGTGCCAGCAGCCGGACAGGGACTGGGGCCAACGTCCTGACTTTC	CASSRTGTGANVLTF
TRBV6-1	TRBJ1-2	.	.	TGTGCCAGCAGTTTTAGGGGAGTGGGACGGGAGGGCTACACCTTC	CASSFRGVGREGYTF
TRBV6-1	TRBJ1-1	.	.	TGTGCCAGCAGCACCTCGGGTCGCAGAGCTGAAGCTTTCTTT	CASSTSGRRAEAFF
TRBV18	TRBJ1-5	.	few	TGTGCCAGCTCATTTGGTCAGGGGAGGGATCAGCCCCAGCATTTT	CASSFGQGRDQPQHF
TRBV29-1	TRBJ1-1	.	.	TGCAGCATGGGGGGGTTCCCTGAAGCTTTCTTT	CSMGGFPEAFF
TRBV10-3	TRBJ2-7	TRBD2	.	TGTGCCATCTCGGGACTAGCGGGGGGAGAGCAGTACTTC	CAISGLAGGEQYF
TRBV5-1	TRBJ2-1	.	.	TGCGCCAGCAGCTTGGACAGGACGTTTGAGCAGTTCTTC	CASSLDRTFEQFF
TRBV7-3	TRBJ2-3	.	once	TGTGCCAGCAGCTTAAAAGGCGATACGCAGTATTTT	CASSLKGDTQYF
TRBV7-2	TRBJ1-2	.	.	TGTGCCAGCAGCGCAGCAGGGTTTGGCTATGGCTACACCTTC	CASSAAGFGYGYTF
TRBV5-1	TRBJ1-2	.	.	TGCGCCAGCAGCTTGTTCCAGGAAAACTATGGCTACACCTTC	CASSLFQENYGYTF
TRBV7-2	TRBJ1-4	.	.	TGTGCCAGCAGCTTAAATCTTCCGGGGGGGAATGAAAAACTGTTTTTT	CASSLNLPGGNEKLFF
TRBV10-2	TRBJ1-5	TRBD1	.	TGCGCCAGCAGCCGACAGGGGAGCGAGAATCAGCCCCAGCATTTT	CASSRQGSENQPQHF